A single sample gave rise to the 2 T cell receptor beta chains below, sequenced in a study of T cells of healthy individuals. One entry per CDR3 protein results from TCRdb running MiXCR on the 5' RACE reads. The sample has tens of thousands of distinct CDR3 sequences, roughly 5% seen once. The receptors come from a female donor in good health.

The chain couples TRBV5-1 to TRBJ1-1; D possibly corresponds to TRBD1 (5 bases). Trimming removed 4 bases from V and 3 bases from J, with 16 bases in between. From germline, CDR1 is SGHRS and CDR2 YFSETQ. CDR3 length: 15 residues. Written as DNA, the CDR3 is TGCGCCAGCAGCCCTCTACCACAAGGGGACACTGAAGCTTTCTTT. Amino acids: CASSPLPQGDTEAFF.

At least ten counts were recorded for this clonotype. The chain is built from TRBV2 and TRBJ2-1, with 7 positions matching TRBD2. Germline V lookup: CDR1 SNHLY, CDR2 FYNNEI. The CDR3 runs 15 residues. V was pared by 4 bases and J by 10 bases, with 13 bases of the junction left unmatched. The DNA of the CDR3 is TGTGCCAGCAGTGCGGCCCTCCGACTAGCTGGGGAGCAGTTCTTC. This codes for CASSAALRLAGEQFF.